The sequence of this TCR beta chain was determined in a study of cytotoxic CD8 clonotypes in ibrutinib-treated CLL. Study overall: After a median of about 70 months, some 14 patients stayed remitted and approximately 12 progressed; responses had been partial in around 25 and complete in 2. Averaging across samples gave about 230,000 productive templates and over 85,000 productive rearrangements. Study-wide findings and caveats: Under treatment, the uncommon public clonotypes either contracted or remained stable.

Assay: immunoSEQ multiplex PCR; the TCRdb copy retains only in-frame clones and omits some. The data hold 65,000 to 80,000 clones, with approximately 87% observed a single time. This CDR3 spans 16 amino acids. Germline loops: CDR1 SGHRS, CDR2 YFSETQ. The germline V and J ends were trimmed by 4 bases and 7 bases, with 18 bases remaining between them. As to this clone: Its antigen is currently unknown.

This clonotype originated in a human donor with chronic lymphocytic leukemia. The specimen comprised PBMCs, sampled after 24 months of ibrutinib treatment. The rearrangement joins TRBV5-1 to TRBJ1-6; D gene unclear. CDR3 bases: TGCGCCAGCAGCCCTCGACCCGATGCGTCGAATTCACCCCTCCACTTT. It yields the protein CASSPRPDASNSPLHF. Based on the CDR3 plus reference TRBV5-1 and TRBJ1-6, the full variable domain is KAGVTQTPRYLIKTRGQQVTLSCSPISGHRSVSWYQQTPGQGLQFLFEYFSETQRNKGNFPGRFSGRQFSNSRSEMNVSTLELGDSALYLCASSPRPDASNSPLHFGNGTRLTVT.